What follows is one T cell receptor (beta chain) and its context. PCR involved 60 Vbeta and 13 Jbeta primers. Produced via immunoSEQ multiplex PCR; TCRdb's table is partial and in-frame only. Here the sample spans 160,000 or so clones, 80% being singletons. This sample was included in a study of cytomegalovirus exposure and HLA in healthy donors. Trimming removed 4 bases from V and 5 bases from J, with 9 bases in between. The CDR3 has 13 residues. Germline CDR1 is LGHNT and CDR2 is FRNRAP. Sequenced material: PBMCs. The rearrangement joins TRBV12-5 to TRBJ1-5, with a weak D call TRBD1 (5 bases). The clonotype originates from a man aged 40-55 years in good health and CMV-seronegative. The CDR3 bases are TGTGCTAGTGGTTGGGGGGGTTATCAGCCCCAGCATTTT. Its translation is CASGWGGYQPQHF.